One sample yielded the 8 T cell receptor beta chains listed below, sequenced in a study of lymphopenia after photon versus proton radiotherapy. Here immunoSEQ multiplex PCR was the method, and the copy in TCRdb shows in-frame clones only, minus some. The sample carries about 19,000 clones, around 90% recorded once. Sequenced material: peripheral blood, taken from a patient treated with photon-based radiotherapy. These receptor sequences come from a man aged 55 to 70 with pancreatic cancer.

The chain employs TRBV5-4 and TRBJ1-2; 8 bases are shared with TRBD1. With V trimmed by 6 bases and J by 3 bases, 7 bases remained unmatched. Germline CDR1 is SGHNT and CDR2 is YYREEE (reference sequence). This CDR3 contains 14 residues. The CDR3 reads CASKLAGGDYGYTF. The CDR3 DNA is TGTGCCAGCAAACTGGCAGGGGGCGACTATGGCTACACCTTC.

CDR3 protein: CASSPLDGDLNARANVLTF. Written as DNA, the CDR3 is TGTGCCAGCAGCCCACTGGATGGGGACCTAAACGCTCGTGCCAACGTCCTGACTTTC. V and J are TRBV7-9 and TRBJ2-6; possibly TRBD1 or TRBD2 for D (5 bases each). Germline lookup yields CDR1 SEHNR and CDR2 FQNEAQ (reference sequence). Trimming left V 5 bases short and J 7 bases short, with 27 bases between. The CDR3 runs to 19 residues. Full variable domain (remainder filled in from reference TRBV7-9 and TRBJ2-6): DTGVSQNPRHKITKRGQNVTFRCDPISEHNRLYWYRQTLGQGPEFLTYFQNEAQLEKSRLLSDRFSAERPKGSFSTLEIQRTEQGDSAMYLCASSPLDGDLNARANVLTFGAGSRLTVL.

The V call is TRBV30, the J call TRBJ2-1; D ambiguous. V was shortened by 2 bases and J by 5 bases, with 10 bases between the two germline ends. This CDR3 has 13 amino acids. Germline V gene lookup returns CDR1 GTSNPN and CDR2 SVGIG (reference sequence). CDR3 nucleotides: TGTGCCTGGAGTTGGTCAAGGGACAATGAGCAGTTCTTC. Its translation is CAWSWSRDNEQFF.

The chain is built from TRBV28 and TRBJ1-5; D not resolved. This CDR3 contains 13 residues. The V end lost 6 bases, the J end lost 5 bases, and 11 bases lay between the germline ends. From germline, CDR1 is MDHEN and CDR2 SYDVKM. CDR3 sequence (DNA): TGTGCCAGCAGCCCAACAACCGATCAGCCCCAGCATTTT. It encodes CASSPTTDQPQHF.

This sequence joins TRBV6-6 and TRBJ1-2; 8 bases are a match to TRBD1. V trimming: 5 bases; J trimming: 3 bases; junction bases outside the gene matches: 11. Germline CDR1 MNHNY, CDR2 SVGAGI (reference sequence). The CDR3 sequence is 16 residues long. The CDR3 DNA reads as TGTGCCAGCAGTCGAGCCGGCACAGGGGGATACTATGGCTACACCTTC. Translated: CASSRAGTGGYYGYTF.

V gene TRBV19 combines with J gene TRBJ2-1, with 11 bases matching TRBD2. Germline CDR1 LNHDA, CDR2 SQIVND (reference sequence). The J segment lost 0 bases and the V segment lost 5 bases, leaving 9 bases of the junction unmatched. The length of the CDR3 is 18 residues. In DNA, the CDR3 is TGTGCCAGTAGTCCGGCCGGGACTAGCGGCTTCTCCTACAATGAGCAGTTCTTC. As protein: CASSPAGTSGFSYNEQFF.

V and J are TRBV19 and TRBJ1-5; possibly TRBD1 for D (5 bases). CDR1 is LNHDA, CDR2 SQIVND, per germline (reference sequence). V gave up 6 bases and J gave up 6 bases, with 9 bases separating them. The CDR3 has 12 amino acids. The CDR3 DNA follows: TGTGCCAGTAGCGGGGGTCGTCAGCCCCAGCATTTT. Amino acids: CASSGGRQPQHF.

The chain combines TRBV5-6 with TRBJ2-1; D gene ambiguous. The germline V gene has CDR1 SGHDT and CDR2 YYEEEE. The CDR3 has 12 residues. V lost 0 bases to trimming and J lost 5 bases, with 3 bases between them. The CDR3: CASSLGDNEQFF. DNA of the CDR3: TGTGCCAGCAGCTTGGGGGACAATGAGCAGTTCTTC.